Presented here are 6 T cell receptor beta chains from one specimen sequenced in a study of blood T cell repertoires in COVID-19. Data came from immunoSEQ multiplex PCR; TCRdb stores just in-frame clones and leaves some out. The sample consists of over 50,000 clones, roughly nine tenths of them appearing once. Material for sequencing was peripheral blood. These receptors were obtained from a woman aged 60-75 years with active or convalescent COVID-19.

The V call is TRBV24-1, the J call TRBJ2-3, with 7 bases identical to TRBD1. V lost 3 bases, J lost 2 bases, and 4 bases stayed unmatched. Per the germline V gene, CDR1 is KGHDR and CDR2 is SFDVKD. CDR3 size: 15 residues. The chain's CDR3 is CATSDGTANTDTQYF. The DNA of the CDR3 is TGTGCCACCAGTGATGGGACAGCCAACACAGATACGCAGTATTTT.

This clone appeared a single time. The chain combines TRBV6-5 with TRBJ2-1, with 7 bases matching TRBD1. J lost 0 bases, V lost 7 bases, and 6 bases had no gene match. The CDR3 contains 15 residues. Germline-derived CDR1 and CDR2 are MNHEY and SVGAGI. CDR3 sequence reads: CASTLTGSSYNEQFF. The CDR3 coding sequence is TGTGCCAGCACCCTGACAGGGAGCTCCTACAATGAGCAGTTCTTC.

CDR3 in DNA: TGTGCCACCAGCAGAGGGGGGACAGGGGTTTACGAGCAGTACTTC. Its protein product is CATSRGGTGVYEQYF. This chain uses TRBV15 with TRBJ2-7; 10 nucleotides line up with TRBD1. The CDR3 has 15 amino acids. Trimming at V came to 1 base and at J to 4 bases, leaving 4 bases not matched to a gene. Germline V gene sequence: CDR1 LNHNV, CDR2 YYDKDF (reference sequence).

This sequence joins TRBV28 and TRBJ2-2; no clear D. Germline V gene data show CDR1 as MDHEN and CDR2 as SYDVKM. This CDR3 comprises 13 residues. Trimming removed 5 bases from V and 0 bases from J, with 4 bases in between. CDR3 amino acids: CASSPANTGELFF. As DNA, the CDR3 is TGTGCCAGCAGTCCCGCGAACACCGGGGAGCTGTTTTTT.

V gene TRBV5-4 combines with J gene TRBJ2-5; 14 bases match TRBD2. The length of the CDR3 is 16 residues. Germline V gives CDR1 SGHNT, CDR2 YYREEE (reference sequence). The J segment lost 5 bases and the V segment lost 3 bases, leaving 6 bases of the junction unmatched. The CDR3 here is CASSYGTSGSGETQYF. In DNA form, the CDR3 reads TGTGCCAGCAGCTACGGGACTAGCGGGAGTGGGGAGACCCAGTACTTC. Full variable domain (remainder filled in from reference TRBV5-4 and TRBJ2-5): ETGVTQSPTHLIKTRGQQVTLRCSSQSGHNTVSWYQQALGQGPQFIFQYYREEENGRGNFPPRFSGLQFPNYSSELNVNALELDDSALYLCASSYGTSGSGETQYFGPGTRLLVL.

This chain links TRBV24-1 with TRBJ1-2, with D unclear. CDR3 length equals 12 residues. Between the trimmed V and J ends, which lost 5 bases and 8 bases, there was a span of 11 bases. Looked up from germline, CDR1 is KGHDR and CDR2 is SFDVKD. This CDR3 reads CATSVPLGGYTF. The CDR3 DNA follows: TGTGCCACCAGTGTTCCCCTCGGGGGCTACACCTTC.